The source of this T cell receptor beta chain is a study of Ad26.COV2.S vaccination and SARS-CoV-2 variants. On the study more broadly: A participant enrolled in the COV1001 Ad26.COV2.S trial arm provided the sample. By the intramuscular route, Ad26.COV2.S was given once, or twice 56 days apart.

The treatment denotes: 15 to 20 received Ad26.COV2.S at low or high dose, single or two shots; roughly five received placebo; per-sample allocation not given. Following the first vaccine or placebo injection, samples were taken on day 63. The V end lost 6 bases, the J end lost 6 bases, and 9 bases lay between the germline ends. CDR3 length: 11 amino acids. Germline lookup yields CDR1 MNHEY and CDR2 SMNVEV (reference sequence). The table came from immunoSEQ multiplex PCR; TCRdb's copy has only in-frame clones and leaves some out. The sample lists 300,000 to 400,000 clones, more than 75% occurring once.

The receptor was isolated from a person between 18 and 59 years old who received the Ad26.COV2.S COVID-19 vaccine or a placebo. The starting material was peripheral blood, obtained in a trial of Ad26.COV2.S vaccine versus placebo. V and J are TRBV27 and TRBJ2-7; D might be TRBD2 (5 bases). CDR3 sequence (DNA): TGTGCCAGCAGGACCGGGGTCGAGCAGTACTTC. Its translation is CASRTGVEQYF.